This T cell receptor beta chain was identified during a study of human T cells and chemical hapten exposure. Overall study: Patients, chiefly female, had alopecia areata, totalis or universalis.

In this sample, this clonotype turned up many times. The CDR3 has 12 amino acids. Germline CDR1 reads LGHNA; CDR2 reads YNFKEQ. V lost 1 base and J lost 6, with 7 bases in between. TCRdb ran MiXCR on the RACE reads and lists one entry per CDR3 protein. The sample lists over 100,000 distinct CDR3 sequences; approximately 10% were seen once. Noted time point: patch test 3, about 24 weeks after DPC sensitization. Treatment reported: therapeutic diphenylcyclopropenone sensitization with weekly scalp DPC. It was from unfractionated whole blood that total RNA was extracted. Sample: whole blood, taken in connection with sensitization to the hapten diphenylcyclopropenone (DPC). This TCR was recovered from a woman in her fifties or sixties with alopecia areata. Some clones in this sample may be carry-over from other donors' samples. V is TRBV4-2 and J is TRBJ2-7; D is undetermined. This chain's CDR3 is CASSQGGSEQYF. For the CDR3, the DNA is TGTGCCAGCAGCCAAGGGGGAAGCGAGCAGTACTTC.